The next 19 T cell receptor beta chains were all read from a single sample in a study of T cell responses to AZD1222 COVID-19 vaccine. The repertoire was sequenced with immunoSEQ multiplex PCR; TCRdb's copy has only in-frame clones and lacks some. Here the sample spans 130,000 to 150,000 clones, approximately 90% being singletons. The material sequenced was peripheral blood, taken on day 0 of AZD1222 vaccination. These TCRs come from an adult in good health.

CDR3 protein: CASSTGGVDTEAFF. The CDR3 region has the DNA TGTGCCAGCAGTACAGGGGGGGTGGACACTGAAGCTTTCTTT. The chain joins TRBV6-6 to TRBJ1-1, with 8 positions matching TRBD1. Germline CDR1 reads MNHNY; CDR2 reads SVGAGI (reference sequence). The CDR3 runs to 14 residues. V was pared by 5 bases and J by 3 bases, with 5 bases of the junction left unmatched.

The genes are TRBV6-5 and TRBJ1-5, with 9 bases that match TRBD1. Germline V gene lookup returns CDR1 MNHEY and CDR2 SVGAGI. CDR3 size: 14 residues. V gave up 6 bases and J gave up 8 bases; unmatched junction bases: 8. Written as DNA, the CDR3 is TGTGCCAGCAGCTCCGGACAGGGGAGGGAGCCCCAGCATTTT. Its translation is CASSSGQGREPQHF.

The chain couples TRBV6-7 to TRBJ1-2; perhaps TRBD1 as D (6 bases). TRBV6-7 is annotated as an ORF whose role is uncertain. V was cut by 1 base and J by 4 bases, with 16 bases left in between. The CDR3 runs 16 residues. In DNA, the CDR3 is TGTGCCAGCAGTTACTACAGGGCTTGGGGCAGCTATGGCTACACCTTC. It yields the protein CASSYYRAWGSYGYTF.

The chain joins TRBV12-5 to TRBJ2-2; 12 bases match TRBD2. The germline V gene has CDR1 LGHNT and CDR2 FRNRAP. Losses at the gene ends were 3 bases for V and 5 bases for J; bases not matched to a gene: 1. The CDR3 loop spans 15 amino acids. CDR3 protein: CASGFTSGGTGELFF. DNA of the CDR3: TGTGCTAGTGGTTTTACTAGCGGGGGGACCGGGGAGCTGTTTTTT.

The chain uses TRBV6-5 and TRBJ2-7, with D perhaps being TRBD1 or TRBD2 (7 bases each). In germline, CDR1 is MNHEY, CDR2 SVGAGI. Trimming stripped 5 bases from V and 3 bases from J, with 14 bases between. The CDR3 sequence is 14 residues long. The CDR3 spells CASSSGTENYEQYF. CDR3 bases: TGTGCCAGCAGTAGCGGGACAGAGAACTACGAGCAGTACTTC.

The chain employs TRBV5-1 and TRBJ1-4; D call uncertain. This CDR3 is built from 17 residues. The germline V gene has CDR1 SGHRS and CDR2 YFSETQ. V was cut by 0 bases and J by 0 bases, with 12 bases left in between. The DNA of the CDR3 is TGCGCCAGCAGCTTGGTACCAGCCTACTCAACTAATGAAAAACTGTTTTTT. It codes for CASSLVPAYSTNEKLFF.

The count of this clone is one. This chain links TRBV30 with TRBJ1-4, with 9 bases that match TRBD1. The V and J ends lost 2 bases and 10 bases, in that order; junction bases with no gene match: 5. The CDR3 contains 13 residues. Germline V gives CDR1 GTSNPN, CDR2 SVGIG (reference sequence). The CDR3 DNA follows: TGTGCCTGGAGTAGGGACAGGGCTGGAAAACTGTTTTTT. This gives the protein CAWSRDRAGKLFF.

This chain uses TRBV3-1 (or the pseudogene TRBV3-2) with TRBJ1-2, with D unresolved. CDR3 size: 14 residues. Germline V gene sequence: CDR1 LGHDT, CDR2 YNNKEL (reference sequence). Trimming pared 0 bases from V and 4 bases from J, leaving 9 bases between. The CDR3 region is CASSQDTRGYGYTF. As DNA, the CDR3 is TGTGCCAGCAGCCAAGACACGCGGGGCTATGGCTACACCTTC.

J is TRBJ1-2 and V is TRBV5-1; D unclear. The CDR3 is made up of 21 amino acids. CDR1 and CDR2 (germline): SGHRS, YFSETQ. V was clipped by 5 bases and J by 2 bases, with 34 bases between them. CDR3 bases: TGCGCCAGCAGGAATCTACTGGTTTTCATTTGGGAAGTTTCATTGAACTATGGCTACACCTTC. This sequence encodes CASRNLLVFIWEVSLNYGYTF. Looking up the rest from reference TRBV5-1 and TRBJ1-2 gives the full variable domain: KAGVTQTPRYLIKTRGQQVTLSCSPISGHRSVSWYQQTPGQGLQFLFEYFSETQRNKGNFPGRFSGRQFSNSRSEMNVSTLELGDSALYLCASRNLLVFIWEVSLNYGYTFGSGTRLTVV.

This chain uses TRBV6-2 or TRBV6-3 with TRBJ1-2; weak D call: TRBD1 (5 bases). V lost 6 bases to trimming and J lost 1 base, with 21 bases between them. Germline V lookup: CDR1 MNHEY, CDR2 SVGEGT. The CDR3 contains 17 residues. CDR3 protein: CASSPQGSQRLNYGYTF. CDR3 nucleotides: TGTGCCAGCAGCCCTCAGGGCTCCCAGCGTCTTAACTATGGCTACACCTTC.

Only a few counts were recorded for this clone. The V and J genes are TRBV7-9 and TRBJ1-4; D perhaps matches TRBD1 (6 bases). V was shortened by 5 bases and J by 8 bases, with 18 bases between the two germline ends. The V gene's germline CDR1 is SEHNR and CDR2 FQNEAQ (reference sequence). The CDR3 consists of 15 residues. This chain's CDR3 is CASSPIGGAREKLFF. Written as DNA, the CDR3 is TGTGCCAGCAGCCCCATTGGGGGGGCTCGGGAAAAACTGTTTTTT.

The chain uses TRBV3-1 (or the pseudogene TRBV3-2) and TRBJ2-7; D not resolved. Trimming stripped 1 base from V and 6 bases from J, with 4 bases between. Germline CDR1 and CDR2: LGHDT and YNNKEL (reference sequence). This CDR3 region has 11 residues. The CDR3 protein is CASSQVSEQYF. The CDR3 DNA reads TGTGCCAGCAGCCAAGTTTCCGAGCAGTACTTC.

The rearrangement uses TRBV4-1 and TRBJ1-4; 8 bases line up with TRBD1. The CDR3 spans 17 residues. The V gene end was trimmed by 1 base and the J gene end by 8 bases; junction bases not matched to a gene: 12. Germline values: CDR1 MGHRA, CDR2 YSYEKL. DNA for the CDR3: TGCGCCAGCAGCCAAGCGGGACAGGCAGGTCCTTACGAAAAACTGTTTTTT. Protein product: CASSQAGQAGPYEKLFF.

The chain links TRBV29-1 to TRBJ1-2, with D tentatively TRBD1 (5 bases). The germline V and J ends were trimmed by 0 bases and 3 bases, with 11 bases remaining between them. The CDR3 is 14 amino acids. Germline CDR1 is SQVTM and CDR2 is ANQGSEA. This CDR3 reads CSVEDRGRDYGYTF. The CDR3 nucleotides are TGCAGCGTTGAAGATCGTGGCAGGGACTATGGCTACACCTTC. The full variable domain, rest sourced from reference TRBV29-1 and TRBJ1-2, is SAVISQKPSRDICQRGTSLTIQCQVDSQVTMMFWYRQQPGQSLTLIATANQGSEATYESGFVIDKFPISRPNLTFSTLTVSNMSPEDSSIYLCSVEDRGRDYGYTFGSGTRLTVV.

This chain connects TRBV11-2 to TRBJ2-7; D gene uncertain. Deletions cut 1 base from V and 6 bases from J, with 4 bases between. Looked up from germline, CDR1 is SGHAT and CDR2 is FQNNGV. This CDR3 is 11 amino acids long. CDR3 region: CASSLGPEQYF. In DNA form, the CDR3 reads TGTGCCAGCAGCTTAGGACCCGAGCAGTACTTC.

The rearrangement joins TRBV3-1 (or the pseudogene TRBV3-2) to TRBJ2-2, with 15 bases aligning to TRBD2. V lost 4 bases to trimming and J lost 8 bases; unmatched junction nucleotides: 17. CDR1 is LGHDT and CDR2 is YNNKEL in the germline V gene (reference sequence). The CDR3 consists of 20 residues. The CDR3 DNA follows: TGTGCCAGCAGCCCGTCTAGCGGACTAGCGGGGGGGCGGGCCCGAGGGGAGCTGTTTTTT. Protein sequence: CASSPSSGLAGGRARGELFF.

This sequence joins TRBV16 and TRBJ1-2; D call uncertain. Looked up from germline, CDR1 is KGHSY and CDR2 is FQNENV. This CDR3 comprises 14 residues. V was trimmed by 2 bases and J by 6 bases, leaving 13 bases between them. The DNA for the CDR3 is TGTGCCAGCAGCCAAATGACCGGTTTCGATGGCTACACCTTC. This codes for CASSQMTGFDGYTF. The variable domain in full, with the rest retrieved from reference TRBV16 and TRBJ1-2, is GEEVAQTPKHLVRGEGQKAKLYCAPIKGHSYVFWYQQVLKNEFKFLISFQNENVFDETGMPKERFSAKCLPNSPCSLEIQATKLEDSAVYFCASSQMTGFDGYTFGSGTRLTVV.

The J gene is TRBJ2-7, the V gene TRBV6-2 or TRBV6-3; 7 nucleotides line up with TRBD1. This CDR3 region has 17 residues. Trimming at V came to 5 bases and at J to 3 bases, leaving 16 bases not matched to a gene. Germline lookup yields CDR1 MNHEY and CDR2 SVGEGT. The CDR3 DNA sequence: TGTGCCAGCAGTCCCGACCCACAGGGGCGCACTTACTACGAGCAGTACTTC. It yields the protein CASSPDPQGRTYYEQYF.

This clone has only one observation. The V call is TRBV4-2, the J call TRBJ1-1; 11 bases match TRBD1. There are 17 residues in the CDR3. CDR1 is LGHNA and CDR2 is YNFKEQ in the germline V gene. Germline trimming cut 4 bases from V and 6 bases from J; bases unmatched to any gene: 13. The CDR3 DNA sequence: TGTGCCAGCAGCCCAGGACAGGGGGCGGGAGGGACCCCTGAAGCTTTCTTT. It yields the protein CASSPGQGAGGTPEAFF.